Following are 17 T cell receptor beta chains from one sample sequenced in a study of blood T cells in healthy people across ages. Next came a second PCR, run for roughly 6 to 11 cycles, which used a sample-barcoded 5' primer along with a J-beta primer mix. MiXCR was run by TCRdb on the 5' RACE reads, yielding one entry per CDR3 protein. The repertoire holds under 750,000 distinct CDR3 sequences, with under 55% as singletons. Sequenced: blood. These receptors were collected from a man older than 75 in good health.

This clonotype was observed many times. This chain uses TRBV6-6 with TRBJ2-7; 7 bases line up with TRBD1. CDR1 is MNHNY and CDR2 is SVGAGI in the germline V gene (reference sequence). CDR3 size: 15 residues. V gave up 2 bases and J gave up 0 bases; unmatched junction bases: 4. CDR3 loop: CASSYDGQASYEQYF. In DNA, the CDR3 is TGTGCCAGCAGTTACGATGGACAGGCCTCCTACGAGCAGTACTTC.

Concerning this clonotype: A read error may produce the germline difference seen at one junction end. The chain is built from TRBV7-2 and TRBJ2-3, with D tentatively TRBD2 (6 bases). The CDR3 spans 14 residues. Germline V gives CDR1 SGHTA, CDR2 FQGNSA. The CDR3 protein is CAGSLGTPRDTQYF. The CDR3 DNA is TGTGCCGGCAGCTTAGGGACTCCACGAGATACGCAGTATTTT.

The V gene is TRBV7-2, the J gene TRBJ2-3, with TRBD2 identical over 8 bases. Germline-derived CDR1 and CDR2 are SGHTA and FQGNSA. The junction had 13 bases not matched to a gene; V was cut back by 1 base and J by 4 bases. The CDR3 has 18 amino acids. CDR3 amino acids: CASSLGGGRSIVADTQYF. As DNA, the CDR3 is TGTGCCAGCAGCTTAGGGGGCGGGAGGTCTATCGTCGCAGATACGCAGTATTTT.

This clonotype was counted only a few times. The V and J genes are TRBV27 and TRBJ1-1; 10 bases align to TRBD1. The CDR3 totals 15 residues. The trim removed 5 bases at V and 6 bases at J, leaving 9 bases unmatched. The germline CDR1 and CDR2 sequences are MNHEY and SMNVEV (reference sequence). The CDR3 bases are TGTGCCAGCAGTACACAGGGGACAGGGGCTCCTGAAGCTTTCTTT. Its protein is CASSTQGTGAPEAFF.

The table lists this clonotype with a few counts. The V gene is TRBV25-1, the J gene TRBJ2-7; D uncertain. Germline-derived CDR1 and CDR2 are MGHDK and SYGVNS. The CDR3 covers 14 residues. Trimming took 3 bases from V and 3 from J, leaving 12 bases between them. CDR3 DNA sequence: TGTGCCAGCAGTGATGCTAGACTGGTCTACGAGCAGTACTTC. Its translation is CASSDARLVYEQYF.

This clonotype was seen many times. This sequence may be a read error, since a much larger clone differs from it by one base. The rearrangement links TRBV6-5 to TRBJ2-2; D ambiguous. Trimming left V 2 bases short and J 7 bases short, with 11 bases between. Germline loops: CDR1 MNHEY, CDR2 SVGAGI. CDR3 length equals 14 residues. Here the CDR3 DNA reads TGTGCCAGCAGTTACGCCGCGCGTAACGGGGAGCTGTTTTTT. Translated, it gives CASSYAARNGELFF.

The rearrangement joins TRBV12-3 or TRBV12-4 to TRBJ1-5, with D possibly being TRBD1 (6 bases). The CDR3 covers 14 residues. Trimming removed 3 bases at V and 7 bases at J, with 13 bases between. The DNA for the CDR3 is TGTGCCAGCAGTTTTGGGGGCACTAGGCAGCCCCAGCATTTT. It translates to CASSFGGTRQPQHF.

This clonotype has ten or more counts. V usage is TRBV24-1 and J usage is TRBJ2-3; TRBD2 agrees at 8 bases. Germline trimming cut 9 bases from V and 2 bases from J; bases unmatched to any gene: 3. The CDR3 contains 13 residues. Germline values: CDR1 KGHDR, CDR2 SFDVKD. Written as DNA, the CDR3 is TGTGCCACCCGAGCGGGGGACACAGATACGCAGTATTTT. Protein: CATRAGDTDTQYF.

V usage is TRBV19 and J usage is TRBJ2-1; a possible D gene is TRBD2 (5 bases). Germline V lookup: CDR1 LNHDA, CDR2 SQIVND (reference sequence). V was pared by 7 bases and J by 0 bases, with 19 bases between. CDR3 size: 17 residues. CDR3 amino acids: CASTAPRGTSSYNEQFF. CDR3 bases: TGTGCCAGTACAGCGCCCCGAGGAACTAGCTCCTACAATGAGCAGTTCTTC.

The table lists this clonotype with a few counts. The chain couples TRBV20-1 to TRBJ2-4; 10 bases match TRBD1. The CDR3 sequence is 14 residues long. Germline values: CDR1 DFQATT, CDR2 SNEGSKA (reference sequence). V gave up 1 base and J gave up 5 bases; unmatched junction bases: 2. The DNA of the CDR3 is TGCAGTGCTAGAGCGGACAGGGGGGAAAACATTCAGTACTTC. It yields the protein CSARADRGENIQYF.

This clonotype showed up just a few times. The J gene is TRBJ1-2, the V gene TRBV20-1, with unresolved D. The V and J ends lost 1 base and 7 bases respectively, with 13 bases between them. There are 13 residues in the CDR3. Germline CDR1 and CDR2: DFQATT and SNEGSKA (reference sequence). This CDR3 is CSARANREGGYTF. CDR3 DNA: TGCAGTGCTAGAGCGAACAGAGAGGGTGGCTACACCTTC.

J is TRBJ2-1 and V is TRBV9, with 12 bases lining up with TRBD2. Germline-derived CDR1 and CDR2 are SGDLS and YYNGEE. The V and J ends lost 0 bases and 0 bases, in that order; junction bases with no gene match: 4. The length of the CDR3 is 18 residues. CDR3 coding DNA: TGTGCCAGCAGCGTAGTGCCTAGCGGGGGGGCCTCCTACAATGAGCAGTTCTTC. Translation gives CASSVVPSGGASYNEQFF.

This clonotype was counted a few times. The chain combines TRBV7-9 with TRBJ2-3, with 9 bases identical to TRBD2. Germline CDR1 reads SEHNR; CDR2 reads FQNEAQ (reference sequence). The CDR3 covers 15 residues. J gave up 1 base and V 5 bases, and 4 bases lay outside the gene matches. CDR3 sequence: CASSRRGGGTDTQYF. Here the CDR3 DNA reads TGTGCCAGCAGCCGACGCGGGGGGGGCACAGATACGCAGTATTTT.

The rearrangement joins TRBV10-3 to TRBJ2-4; 8 nucleotides agree with TRBD2. TRBJ2-7 matches the DNA end more closely, so the J call is doubtful. The germline V gene encodes CDR1 ENHRY and CDR2 SYGVKD. CDR3 length: 15 amino acids. In nucleotides, the CDR3 is TGTGCCATCAGTCAGGAGCCGGGGGGGTCTTACGAGCAGTACTTC. It encodes CAISQEPGGSYEQYF.

For this clonotype: A junction end diverges from the germline sequence, so it may reflect a read error. J is TRBJ2-7 and V is TRBV12-3 or TRBV12-4; D remains ambiguous. The CDR3 sequence is 12 residues long. The CDR3 spells CASILNSNEQYF. The CDR3 nucleotides are TGTGCCAGCATTTTAAATTCAAACGAGCAGTACTTC.

This clonotype was found a few times. The chain couples TRBV3-1 to TRBJ2-4; D might be TRBD1 (6 bases). With the DNA end fitting TRBJ2-7 better, the J assignment may be wrong. This CDR3 is 14 amino acids long. CDR1 is LGHDT and CDR2 is YNNKEL in the germline V gene (reference sequence). The CDR3 is CASSQGRQVDEQYF. Written as DNA, the CDR3 is TGTGCCAGCAGCCAAGGGAGACAGGTTGACGAGCAGTACTTC.

This clonotype came up a few times. J is TRBJ2-1 and V is TRBV5-1; D remains unclear. Trimming took 0 bases from V and 0 from J, leaving 10 bases between them. The germline V gene encodes CDR1 SGHRS and CDR2 YFSETQ. The CDR3 spans 16 residues. In DNA form, the CDR3 reads TGCGCCAGCAGCTTGGGGTCGGTAGGCTCCTACAATGAGCAGTTCTTC. It yields the protein CASSLGSVGSYNEQFF. Full variable domain (outside the CDR3, taken from reference TRBV5-1 and TRBJ2-1): KAGVTQTPRYLIKTRGQQVTLSCSPISGHRSVSWYQQTPGQGLQFLFEYFSETQRNKGNFPGRFSGRQFSNSRSEMNVSTLELGDSALYLCASSLGSVGSYNEQFFGPGTRLTVL.